This T cell receptor beta chain was identified during a study of early T cells in non-severe SARS-CoV-2 infection. Looking at the study overall: Bulk RNA taken from unsorted whole blood was sequenced, leaving chains unpaired.

TCRdb analysed the 5' RACE reads with MiXCR anew, one entry per CDR3 protein. The table records about 30,000 distinct CDR3 sequences, roughly 5% of them present only once. The germline V gene has CDR1 LNHDA and CDR2 SQIVND (reference sequence). V lost 3 bases and J lost 0, with 15 bases in between. The CDR3 has 16 amino acids. The clonotype comes from an adult who was a healthcare worker with PCR-confirmed SARS-CoV-2 infection or an uninfected control (not recorded which). Material for sequencing was whole blood. This chain connects TRBV19 to TRBJ2-7; possibly TRBD1 for D (6 bases). The CDR3 DNA follows: TGTGCCAGTAGTATCTCCGGGGCAGGGGCCTCCTACGAGCAGTACTTC. It encodes CASSISGAGASYEQYF.